This is a list of T cell receptor beta chains from one sample in a study of T cells after yellow fever vaccination. TCRdb analysed the 5' RACE reads with MiXCR anew, one entry per CDR3 protein. Counted here are about 49,000 distinct CDR3 sequences, roughly 7.3% occurring once; the ten biggest clones make up 25% to 30%. This material consisted of CD8+ T cells sorted from PBMCs, taken around 15 days after the first yellow fever vaccination. The receptors here all came from a man younger than 35 who received the YFV17D yellow fever vaccine. Both conserved end residues are part of each CDR3. The order of the fields is J gene, V gene, CDR3 length, CDR3 protein.

TRBJ2-1	TRBV15	15	CATSRGQVSYNEQFF
TRBJ1-5	TRBV28	16	CASSRRQPLSNQPQHF
TRBJ2-7	TRBV11-2	13	CASSVTGDYEQYF
TRBJ2-3	TRBV6-5	14	CASSYVQASDTQYF
TRBJ1-1	TRBV20-1	14	CSAKIWGVSTEAFF
TRBJ1-5	TRBV6-4	15	CASSDRGLGNQPQHF
TRBJ1-2	TRBV5-1	15	CASSPPGQTNYGYTF
TRBJ1-2	TRBV7-9	11	CASSFQKLDTF
TRBJ2-2	TRBV7-6	15	CASRREAERFGELFF
TRBJ2-2	TRBV7-2	14	CASSLVGGDGELFF
TRBJ1-1	TRBV27	15	CASSTWTGPNTEAFF
TRBJ2-2	TRBV9	13	CASSAPPSGELFF
TRBJ2-2	TRBV9	14	CASSAGGGTGELFF
TRBJ2-2	TRBV7-7	14	CASSFFGAAGELFF
TRBJ2-1	TRBV4-1	13	CASSQVGGNEQFF
TRBJ1-5	TRBV4-3	14	CASSQEGGTQPQHF
TRBJ1-1	TRBV5-5	14	CASSSKKADTEAFF
TRBJ2-5	TRBV5-1	14	CASSLDTGAETQYF
TRBJ2-2	TRBV12-5	12	CASGLNTGELFF
TRBJ2-2	TRBV29-1	15	CSVARAGRDTGELFF
TRBJ2-1	TRBV4-1	15	CASSYTSGGLNEQFF
TRBJ2-3	TRBV20-1	13	CSAEGGGPDTQYF
TRBJ2-2	TRBV6-2/TRBV6-3	16	CASSYSADENTGELFF
TRBJ2-7	TRBV12-3/TRBV12-4	14	CASSEQGGGSEQYF
TRBJ2-2	TRBV7-9	14	CASSLTAGTGELFF
TRBJ2-1	TRBV4-1	12	CASSHTGNEQFF
TRBJ2-5	TRBV29-1	12	CSVDHRGETQYF
TRBJ2-3	TRBV29-1	14	CSILAETSTDTQYF
TRBJ2-7	TRBV7-9	13	CASSLPYAYEQYF
TRBJ1-2	TRBV7-9	14	CASSLLDRGIGYTF
TRBJ1-1	TRBV12-3/TRBV12-4	14	CASSPGAGFTEAFF
TRBJ2-1	TRBV7-6	15	CASSLGQGAVNEQFF
TRBJ1-1	TRBV4-1	17	CASSQEAPGGRNTEAFF
TRBJ1-1	TRBV12-3/TRBV12-4	16	CASREGQPTGNTEAFF
TRBJ2-2	TRBV9	15	CASSVGGGPAGELFF
TRBJ2-7	TRBV6-2/TRBV6-3	20	CASSWARGGLTWIRDYEQYF
TRBJ1-1	TRBV7-9	17	CASSALGRTGTNTEAFF
TRBJ1-6	TRBV6-5	17	CASSRPRQGRKNSPLHF
TRBJ2-1	TRBV12-3/TRBV12-4	15	CASSWDRGLYNEQFF
TRBJ1-6	TRBV20-1	15	CSARDLGQANSPLHF
TRBJ2-1	TRBV20-1	16	CSARDPAGAVYNEQFF
TRBJ2-1	TRBV27	16	CASSSLGTRSYNEQFF
TRBJ1-1	TRBV29-1	13	CSVEDLDVSKAFF
TRBJ2-1	TRBV15	14	CATSRSRGTVHQFF
TRBJ2-3	TRBV4-3	17	CASSQDWGGGVSDTQYF
TRBJ2-4	TRBV4-3	19	CASSQDRGTGSFFKNIQYF
TRBJ2-6	TRBV2	15	CATTALPTGANVLTF
TRBJ2-7	TRBV7-9	15	CASSLEVGGTYEQYF
TRBJ2-2	TRBV7-2	15	CASSLDSGTVGELFF